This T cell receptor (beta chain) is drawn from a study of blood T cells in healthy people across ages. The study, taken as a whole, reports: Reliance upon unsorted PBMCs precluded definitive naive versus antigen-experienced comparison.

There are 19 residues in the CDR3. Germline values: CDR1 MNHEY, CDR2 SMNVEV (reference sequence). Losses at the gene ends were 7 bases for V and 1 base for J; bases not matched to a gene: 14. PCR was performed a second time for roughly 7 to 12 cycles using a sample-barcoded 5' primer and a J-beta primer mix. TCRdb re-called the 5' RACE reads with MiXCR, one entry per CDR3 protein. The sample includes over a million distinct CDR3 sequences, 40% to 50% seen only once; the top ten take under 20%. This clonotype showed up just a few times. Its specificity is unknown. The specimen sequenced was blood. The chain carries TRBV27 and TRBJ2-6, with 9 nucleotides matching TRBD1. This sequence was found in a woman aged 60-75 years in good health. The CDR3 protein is CASKRDTGGRLSGANVLTF. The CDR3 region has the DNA TGTGCCAGCAAAAGGGACACAGGGGGCCGATTGTCTGGGGCCAACGTCCTGACTTTC. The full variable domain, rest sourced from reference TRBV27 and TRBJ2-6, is EAQVTQNPRYLITVTGKKLTVTCSQNMNHEYMSWYRQDPGLGLRQIYYSMNVEVTDKGDVPEGYKVSRKEKRNFPLILESPSPNQTSLYFCASKRDTGGRLSGANVLTFGAGSRLTVL.